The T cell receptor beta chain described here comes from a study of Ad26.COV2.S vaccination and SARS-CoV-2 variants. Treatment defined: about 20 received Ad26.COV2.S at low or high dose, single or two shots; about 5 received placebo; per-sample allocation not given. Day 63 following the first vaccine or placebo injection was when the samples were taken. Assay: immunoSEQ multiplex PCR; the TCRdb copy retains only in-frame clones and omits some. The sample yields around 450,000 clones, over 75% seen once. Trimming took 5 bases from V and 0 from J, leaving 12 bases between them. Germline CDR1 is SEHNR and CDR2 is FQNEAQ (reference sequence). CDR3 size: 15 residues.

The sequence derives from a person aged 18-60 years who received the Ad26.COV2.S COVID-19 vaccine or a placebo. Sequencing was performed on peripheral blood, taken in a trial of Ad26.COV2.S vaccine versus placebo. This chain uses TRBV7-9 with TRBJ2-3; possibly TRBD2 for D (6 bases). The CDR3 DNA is TGTGCCAGCAGCGCGAATAGCGGAAGCACAGATACGCAGTATTTT. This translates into CASSANSGSTDTQYF.